These 28 T cell receptor beta chains came from one sample sequenced in a study of blood T cell repertoires in COVID-19 (dated by TCRdb to about 2020). Libraries were built with the immunoSEQ multiplex PCR assay. Here the immuneACCESS table is served through TCRdb, limited to in-frame sequences with V and J called. Missing clones are a known gap in these copies; in checked studies unresolved V genes cover under half, and the rest lacks a known reason. For this sample there are roughly 90,000 clones; approximately 85% appear just once. The top ten hold less than 4% of the sample. Input material: peripheral blood. The origin of the receptors is a woman older than 75 with COVID-19, enrolled during active disease.

The chain joins TRBV30 to TRBJ2-1, with TRBD2 matching over 7 bases. The CDR3 contains 15 residues. Germline CDR1 GTSNPN, CDR2 SVGIG (reference sequence). V shed 1 base and J 7 bases; nucleotides not matched to a gene: 10. The DNA of the CDR3 is TGTGCCTGGAGTGCTAGACTAGCTTGGAGGAATGAGCAGTTCTTC. Translating gives CAWSARLAWRNEQFF. The variable domain in full, with the rest retrieved from reference TRBV30 and TRBJ2-1, is SQTIHQWPATLVQPVGSPLSLECTVEGTSNPNLYWYRQAAGRGLQLLFYSVGIGQISSEVPQNLSASRPQDRQFILSSKKLLLSDSGFYLCAWSARLAWRNEQFFGPGTRLTVL.

The chain couples TRBV18 to TRBJ1-2, with 7 nucleotides matching TRBD1. CDR1 is KGHSH and CDR2 is LQKENI in the germline V gene. V lost 4 bases to trimming and J lost 2 bases; unmatched junction nucleotides: 7. CDR3 size: 15 residues. CDR3: CASSRPRDRNYGYTF. The CDR3 nucleotides read TGTGCCAGCTCACGACCCCGGGACAGAAACTATGGCTACACCTTC.

V gene TRBV20-1 combines with J gene TRBJ1-1; no firm D call. CDR3 length: 11 amino acids. V was shortened by 7 bases and J by 7 bases, with 13 bases between the two germline ends. CDR1 and CDR2 from the germline V gene are DFQATT and SNEGSKA (reference sequence). DNA of the CDR3: TGCAGTGTAACTAAACGAAGTGAAGCTTTCTTT. As protein: CSVTKRSEAFF.

The chain joins TRBV7-9 to TRBJ1-5; no definite D call. The germline V gene has CDR1 SEHNR and CDR2 FQNEAQ (reference sequence). The length of the CDR3 is 12 residues. The V end was cut by 5 bases, the J end by 7 bases, with 9 bases between. CDR3 protein: CASSTRSQPQHF. The CDR3, as DNA: TGTGCCAGCAGCACCCGAAGCCAGCCCCAGCATTTT.

This chain links TRBV18 with TRBJ1-1; 7 bases line up with TRBD1. The CDR3 runs 14 residues. In germline, CDR1 is KGHSH, CDR2 LQKENI. V gave up 5 bases and J gave up 0 bases; unmatched junction bases: 3. The CDR3 DNA is TGTGCCAGCTCATGGGACAGCGTGAACACTGAAGCTTTCTTT. Protein sequence: CASSWDSVNTEAFF.

CDR3 DNA sequence: TGTGCCAGCAGTCAAGCGGGAGTTTTAGATACGCAGTATTTT. Its translation: CASSQAGVLDTQYF. J is TRBJ2-3 and V is TRBV28; 8 bases agree with TRBD2. V lost 5 bases and J lost 5; bases outside the gene matches: 6. This CDR3 has 14 residues. The germline V gene encodes CDR1 MDHEN and CDR2 SYDVKM.

This chain's CDR3 is CASSPGQQETQYF. In DNA form, the CDR3 reads TGCGCCAGCAGCCCGGGACAGCAAGAGACCCAGTACTTC. V and J are TRBV5-1 and TRBJ2-5, with 7 bases lining up with TRBD1. Germline V gene sequence: CDR1 SGHRS, CDR2 YFSETQ. There are 13 residues in the CDR3. Losses at the gene ends were 4 bases for V and 2 bases for J; bases not matched to a gene: 2.

This rearrangement joins TRBV19 to TRBJ2-2, with 11 bases identical to TRBD2. Germline V gene lookup returns CDR1 LNHDA and CDR2 SQIVND (reference sequence). This CDR3 comprises 19 residues. V gave up 1 base and J gave up 0 bases; unmatched junction bases: 7. Here the CDR3 DNA reads TGTGCCAGTAGTATAGGTGCTAGCGGGGGGTTCGCGAACACCGGGGAGCTGTTTTTT. The encoded protein is CASSIGASGGFANTGELFF.

This sequence joins TRBV19 and TRBJ1-1, with 7 bases fitting TRBD1. Unmatched junction bases numbered 9, after V lost 6 bases and J lost 2 bases. Germline lookup yields CDR1 LNHDA and CDR2 SQIVND (reference sequence). The CDR3 sequence is 15 residues long. Here the CDR3 DNA reads TGTGCCAGTAGAGTAGGGGGCAGCAGTAACACTGAAGCTTTCTTT. This translates into CASRVGGSSNTEAFF.

The chain is built from TRBV9 and TRBJ1-3; a possible D gene is TRBD1 (5 bases). Between the trimmed V and J ends, which lost 2 bases and 0 bases, there was a span of 12 bases. Germline V gene lookup returns CDR1 SGDLS and CDR2 YYNGEE. This CDR3 is built from 16 residues. In DNA, the CDR3 is TGTGCCAGCAGCGTCGGGCAGGGCCTCTCTGGAAACACCATATATTTT. This encodes CASSVGQGLSGNTIYF.

The chain is built from TRBV19 and TRBJ1-5; 8 positions match TRBD1. The J segment lost 0 bases and the V segment lost 4 bases, leaving 2 bases of the junction unmatched. This CDR3 is 15 amino acids long. Per germline, CDR1 LNHDA and CDR2 SQIVND (reference sequence). Here the CDR3 DNA reads TGTGCCAGTAGTAACAGGGGGGATAGCAATCAGCCCCAGCATTTT. Translated: CASSNRGDSNQPQHF. The full variable domain, with the rest looked up from reference TRBV19 and TRBJ1-5, is DGGITQSPKYLFRKEGQNVTLSCEQNLNHDAMYWYRQDPGQGLRLIYYSQIVNDFQKGDIAEGYSVSREKKESFPLTVTSAQKNPTAFYLCASSNRGDSNQPQHFGDGTRLSIL.

V and J are TRBV7-9 and TRBJ1-1; D is undetermined. Germline lookup yields CDR1 SEHNR and CDR2 FQNEAQ (reference sequence). This CDR3 region has 14 residues. The germline V and J ends were trimmed by 5 bases and 2 bases, with 12 bases remaining between them. The CDR3 spells CASSPGRENTEAFF. As DNA, the CDR3 is TGTGCCAGCAGCCCCGGACGGGAAAACACTGAAGCTTTCTTT. The variable domain in full, completed from reference TRBV7-9 and TRBJ1-1, reads DTGVSQNPRHKITKRGQNVTFRCDPISEHNRLYWYRQTLGQGPEFLTYFQNEAQLEKSRLLSDRFSAERPKGSFSTLEIQRTEQGDSAMYLCASSPGRENTEAFFGQGTRLTVV.

This clone was counted once. V and J are TRBV21-1 and TRBJ1-1. TRBV21-1 is a pseudogene. The CDR3 has 14 amino acids. The CDR3 here is CASSRGTVNTEAFF. In nucleotides, the CDR3 is TGTGCCAGCAGCCGGGGGACGGTGAACACTGAAGCTTTCTTT.

The V call is TRBV30, the J call TRBJ2-7; a possible D gene is TRBD2 (6 bases). Germline V gene data show CDR1 as GTSNPN and CDR2 as SVGIG (reference sequence). The CDR3 has 12 amino acids. V lost 4 bases and J lost 3, with 10 bases in between. The chain's CDR3 is CAWTSENYEQYF. The CDR3 DNA is TGTGCCTGGACTAGCGAAAACTACGAGCAGTACTTC. Based on the CDR3 plus reference TRBV30 and TRBJ2-7, the full variable domain is SQTIHQWPATLVQPVGSPLSLECTVEGTSNPNLYWYRQAAGRGLQLLFYSVGIGQISSEVPQNLSASRPQDRQFILSSKKLLLSDSGFYLCAWTSENYEQYFGPGTRLTVT.

This chain connects TRBV27 to TRBJ2-5; D possibly corresponds to TRBD2 (7 bases). CDR3 size: 13 residues. V lost 6 bases to trimming and J lost 8 bases, with 16 bases between them. CDR1 is MNHEY and CDR2 is SMNVEV in the germline V gene (reference sequence). As DNA, the CDR3 is TGTGCCAGCAGCGGGGGGCTTAGGGGAACCCAGTACTTC. It specifies CASSGGLRGTQYF.

This sequence joins TRBV5-1 and TRBJ1-6; 7 bases are shared with TRBD1. The germline CDR1 and CDR2 sequences are SGHRS and YFSETQ. With V trimmed by 3 bases and J by 2 bases, 8 bases remained unmatched. The CDR3 loop spans 17 amino acids. CDR3 coding DNA: TGCGCCAGCAGCTCACGACAGGGCCAAACCTATAATTCACCCCTCCACTTT. Amino acid sequence: CASSSRQGQTYNSPLHF. Full variable domain (missing parts from reference TRBV5-1 and TRBJ1-6): KAGVTQTPRYLIKTRGQQVTLSCSPISGHRSVSWYQQTPGQGLQFLFEYFSETQRNKGNFPGRFSGRQFSNSRSEMNVSTLELGDSALYLCASSSRQGQTYNSPLHFGNGTRLTVT.

This chain connects TRBV2 to TRBJ1-5, with D tentatively TRBD1 (5 bases). Germline CDR1 reads SNHLY; CDR2 reads FYNNEI. V lost 4 bases and J lost 12, with 10 bases in between. The CDR3 has 11 amino acids. CDR3: CASSVGHLQHF. The CDR3 DNA reads as TGTGCCAGCAGTGTCGGACATCTCCAGCATTTT.

The chain links TRBV10-3 to TRBJ2-6, with 7 positions matching TRBD1. The ends lost 5 bases at V and 4 bases at J; junction bases unmatched: 5. This CDR3 has 15 amino acids. CDR1 is ENHRY, CDR2 SYGVKD, per germline. This chain's CDR3 is CAISSTGSGANVLTF. DNA of the CDR3: TGTGCCATCAGTTCGACAGGGTCAGGGGCCAACGTCCTGACTTTC.

The V gene is TRBV7-2, the J gene TRBJ2-3; 8 bases map to TRBD1. CDR1 and CDR2 (germline): SGHTA, FQGNSA. This CDR3 is 15 amino acids long. Unmatched junction bases numbered 6, after V lost 5 bases and J lost 2 bases. CDR3 sequence: CASSIPTGVTDTQYF. The DNA for the CDR3 is TGTGCCAGCAGCATACCGACAGGGGTCACAGATACGCAGTATTTT.

This sequence joins TRBV18 and TRBJ2-3; 11 bases fit TRBD2. J was trimmed by 0 bases and V by 4 bases; bases with no gene match: 12. This CDR3 spans 19 amino acids. Germline V CDR1 and CDR2: KGHSH, LQKENI. CDR3 sequence (DNA): TGTGCCAGCTCACAATTTCGGGGGACTAGCGGTGCTAGCACAGATACGCAGTATTTT. Translation gives CASSQFRGTSGASTDTQYF.

This chain joins TRBV28 and TRBJ2-1; 8 nucleotides align to TRBD2. Germline V gene sequence: CDR1 MDHEN, CDR2 SYDVKM. Trimming removed 6 bases from V and 9 bases from J; junction bases left unmatched: 13. CDR3 size: 15 residues. The CDR3 DNA reads TGTGCCAGCAGCCCCTCCGGGAGGGCCGCGAGTGAGCAGTTCTTC. This sequence encodes CASSPSGRAASEQFF.

This chain joins TRBV4-1 and TRBJ1-4, with 9 bases aligning to TRBD1. CDR1 and CDR2 (germline): MGHRA, YSYEKL. J lost 0 bases, V lost 4 bases, and 3 bases had no gene match. This CDR3 has 16 residues. In DNA form, the CDR3 reads TGCGCCAGCAGCCGGGACAGGGACCCAACTAATGAAAAACTGTTTTTT. It encodes CASSRDRDPTNEKLFF.

The rearrangement joins TRBV4-3 to TRBJ2-7; a possible D gene is TRBD1 (7 bases). Deletions cut 1 base from V and 4 bases from J, with 11 bases between. The CDR3 is made up of 14 amino acids. CDR1 LGHNA and CDR2 YSLEER come from the germline V gene. Written as DNA, the CDR3 is TGCGCCAGCAGCCAAGGGAGGGGGCGGTACGAGCAGTACTTC. This codes for CASSQGRGRYEQYF.

This clone appeared a few times. The chain links TRBV18 to TRBJ2-3, with a weak D call TRBD2 (6 bases). The CDR3 loop spans 15 amino acids. In germline, CDR1 is KGHSH, CDR2 LQKENI. Trimming left V 2 bases short and J 2 bases short, with 11 bases between. CDR3 region: CASSPAGGITDTQYF. The DNA of the CDR3 is TGTGCCAGCTCACCAGCAGGAGGGATCACAGATACGCAGTATTTT.

The chain uses TRBV4-1 and TRBJ2-1; D is possibly TRBD2 (5 bases). The CDR3 sequence is 16 residues long. Germline V gives CDR1 MGHRA, CDR2 YSYEKL. Trimming removed 0 bases from V and 8 bases from J, with 17 bases in between. CDR3 amino acids: CASSQDWADFSDEQFF. The CDR3 DNA sequence: TGCGCCAGCAGCCAAGATTGGGCAGACTTTAGCGATGAGCAGTTCTTC.

This clone was counted once. The V gene is TRBV28, the J gene TRBJ2-7, with D tentatively TRBD2 (6 bases). The germline V gene encodes CDR1 MDHEN and CDR2 SYDVKM. The CDR3 is 15 amino acids. The V gene lost 6 bases and the J gene lost 4 bases, with 19 bases spanning the gap. The CDR3 region is CASSTGTALGYEQYF. In DNA form, the CDR3 reads TGTGCCAGCAGCACCGGGACTGCTTTGGGTTACGAGCAGTACTTC.

The chain uses TRBV6-2 or TRBV6-3 and TRBJ2-7; 9 bases are a match to TRBD1. Unmatched junction bases numbered 10, after V lost 5 bases and J lost 5 bases. Germline V gene data show CDR1 as MNHEY and CDR2 as SVGEGT. This CDR3 is 15 amino acids long. CDR3 loop: CASSPVRTGAHEQYF. In DNA form, the CDR3 reads TGTGCCAGCAGTCCCGTAAGGACAGGGGCCCACGAGCAGTACTTC.

This clone has a handful of counts. The chain combines TRBV27 with TRBJ2-7; D unresolved. CDR1 is MNHEY, CDR2 SMNVEV, per germline (reference sequence). V shed 3 bases and J shed 0 bases, with 9 bases lying between them. This CDR3 contains 14 residues. CDR3 region: CASSFQASSYEQYF. In nucleotides, the CDR3 is TGTGCCAGCAGTTTTCAGGCTTCCTCCTACGAGCAGTACTTC.